This is a list of T cell receptor beta chains from one sample in a study of cytomegalovirus exposure and HLA in healthy donors. TCRdb keeps only in-frame clones here, not all; method: immunoSEQ multiplex PCR. The sample includes 95,000 to 100,000 clones, 70% to 80% of them seen just once. The sample taken for sequencing was PBMCs. These receptors were collected from a female donor in good health and CMV-seronegative. Both conserved end residues are part of each CDR3. Fields, in order: V gene, clone size, D gene, J gene, CDR3 protein, CDR3 DNA. A D gene is named only where the DNA matches it firmly. Not all rows give a size; the values are once, few, many and, for expanded clones, a class.

v_call: TRBV27
clone_size: NA
d_call: NA
j_call: TRBJ2-3
cdr3_aa: CASSDFSGESTDTQYF
cdr3_nt: TGTGCCAGCAGTGATTTTAGCGGAGAATCCACAGATACGCAGTATTTT

v_call: TRBV29-1
clone_size: NA
d_call: TRBD1
j_call: TRBJ1-4
cdr3_aa: CSVDSGTGAGEKLFF
cdr3_nt: TGCAGCGTTGATTCGGGAACAGGGGCAGGAGAAAAACTGTTTTTT

v_call: TRBV7-7
clone_size: NA
d_call: NA
j_call: TRBJ1-2
cdr3_aa: CASSLPHLLRLYGYTF
cdr3_nt: TGTGCTAGCAGCTTACCCCACTTACTCAGGCTATATGGCTACACCTTC

v_call: TRBV2
clone_size: NA
d_call: NA
j_call: TRBJ2-3
cdr3_aa: CASSDAGTDTQYF
cdr3_nt: TGTGCCAGCAGTGACGCGGGGACAGATACGCAGTATTTT

v_call: TRBV15
clone_size: NA
d_call: TRBD1
j_call: TRBJ1-1
cdr3_aa: CATSRLRQGDTEAFF
cdr3_nt: TGTGCCACCAGCAGACTGAGACAGGGAGATACTGAAGCTTTCTTT

v_call: TRBV2
clone_size: NA
d_call: NA
j_call: TRBJ1-2
cdr3_aa: CASSGLYGYTF
cdr3_nt: TGTGCCAGCAGTGGACTTTATGGCTACACCTTC

v_call: TRBV6-5
clone_size: NA
d_call: TRBD1
j_call: TRBJ1-1
cdr3_aa: CASRWTGENTEAFF
cdr3_nt: TGTGCCAGCAGATGGACAGGGGAGAACACTGAAGCTTTCTTT

v_call: TRBV6-1
clone_size: NA
d_call: TRBD1
j_call: TRBJ2-7
cdr3_aa: CASSAAGTGTYEQYF
cdr3_nt: TGTGCCAGCAGTGCTGCCGGGACAGGAACCTACGAGCAGTACTTC

v_call: TRBV7-3
clone_size: NA
d_call: NA
j_call: TRBJ1-2
cdr3_aa: CASSLDRTSNYGYTF
cdr3_nt: TGTGCCAGCAGCTTAGACAGGACTTCTAACTATGGCTACACCTTC

v_call: TRBV9
clone_size: NA
d_call: TRBD1
j_call: TRBJ2-1
cdr3_aa: CASSGLTGGSYNEQFF
cdr3_nt: TGTGCCAGCAGCGGCCTTACAGGGGGCTCCTACAATGAGCAGTTCTTC

v_call: TRBV27
clone_size: NA
d_call: TRBD1
j_call: TRBJ1-2
cdr3_aa: CASSFAGGGYGYTF
cdr3_nt: TGTGCCAGCAGTTTCGCAGGGGGCGGTTATGGCTACACCTTC

v_call: TRBV7-9
clone_size: NA
d_call: NA
j_call: TRBJ1-4
cdr3_aa: CASSLRQQGEKLFF
cdr3_nt: TGTGCCAGCAGCTTGAGGCAGCAGGGTGAAAAACTGTTTTTT

v_call: TRBV5-8
clone_size: NA
d_call: NA
j_call: TRBJ2-1
cdr3_aa: CASSLEPYEQFF
cdr3_nt: TGTGCCAGCAGCTTGGAGCCGTATGAGCAGTTCTTC

v_call: TRBV2
clone_size: NA
d_call: NA
j_call: TRBJ1-3
cdr3_aa: CASSPDRIYSGNTIYF
cdr3_nt: TGTGCCAGCAGCCCAGACAGGATATACTCTGGAAACACCATATATTTT

v_call: TRBV28
clone_size: NA
d_call: NA
j_call: TRBJ1-1
cdr3_aa: CASRRGPWTTEAFF
cdr3_nt: TGTGCCAGCAGAAGAGGGCCCTGGACCACTGAAGCTTTCTTT

v_call: TRBV18
clone_size: NA
d_call: TRBD2
j_call: TRBJ2-7
cdr3_aa: CASSPTSGGFYEQYF
cdr3_nt: TGTGCCAGCTCACCGACTAGCGGGGGGTTCTACGAGCAGTACTTC

v_call: TRBV28
clone_size: NA
d_call: TRBD1
j_call: TRBJ2-1
cdr3_aa: CASSKLGQGNNEQFF
cdr3_nt: TGTGCCAGCAGTAAACTGGGACAGGGAAACAATGAGCAGTTCTTC

v_call: TRBV6-5
clone_size: NA
d_call: NA
j_call: TRBJ1-2
cdr3_aa: CASKTRQDSYGYTF
cdr3_nt: TGTGCCAGCAAGACAAGACAGGACAGCTATGGCTACACCTTC

v_call: TRBV9
clone_size: NA
d_call: TRBD2
j_call: TRBJ2-1
cdr3_aa: CASSAAGGSTNEQFF
cdr3_nt: TGTGCCAGCAGCGCCGCGGGGGGGTCTACAAATGAGCAGTTCTTC

v_call: TRBV7-3
clone_size: NA
d_call: NA
j_call: TRBJ2-5
cdr3_aa: CASSLTRDLQETQYF
cdr3_nt: TGTGCCAGCAGCTTAACGCGGGACTTACAAGAGACCCAGTACTTC

v_call: TRBV25-1
clone_size: NA
d_call: NA
j_call: TRBJ1-1
cdr3_aa: CASSEYPDNMNTEAFF
cdr3_nt: TGTGCCAGCAGTGAATATCCCGACAATATGAACACTGAAGCTTTCTTT

v_call: TRBV7-9
clone_size: NA
d_call: NA
j_call: TRBJ2-2
cdr3_aa: CASSLSDTGELFF
cdr3_nt: TGTGCCAGCAGCTTAAGCGACACCGGGGAGCTGTTTTTT

v_call: TRBV7-9
clone_size: once
d_call: NA
j_call: TRBJ2-2
cdr3_aa: CASSFEKSGELFF
cdr3_nt: TGTGCCAGCAGCTTTGAGAAGTCCGGGGAGCTGTTTTTT

v_call: TRBV5-6
clone_size: NA
d_call: TRBD1
j_call: TRBJ1-2
cdr3_aa: CASSRDREIANYGYTF
cdr3_nt: TGTGCCAGCAGCCGGGACAGGGAAATAGCTAACTATGGCTACACCTTC

v_call: TRBV9
clone_size: NA
d_call: TRBD1
j_call: TRBJ2-3
cdr3_aa: CASSVGDSSTDTQYF
cdr3_nt: TGTGCCAGCAGCGTAGGGGACAGTAGCACAGATACGCAGTATTTT

v_call: TRBV29-1
clone_size: NA
d_call: TRBD1
j_call: TRBJ1-2
cdr3_aa: CSVTLDRGNYGYTF
cdr3_nt: TGCAGCGTTACCCTGGACAGGGGGAACTATGGCTACACCTTC

v_call: TRBV6-1
clone_size: NA
d_call: TRBD2
j_call: TRBJ2-7
cdr3_aa: CASSQGLAGLSYEQYF
cdr3_nt: TGTGCCAGCAGTCAAGGACTAGCGGGATTATCCTACGAGCAGTACTTC

v_call: TRBV19
clone_size: NA
d_call: NA
j_call: TRBJ1-1
cdr3_aa: CASSTVGEGITEAFF
cdr3_nt: TGTGCCAGTAGCACAGTGGGGGAGGGGATAACTGAAGCTTTCTTT

v_call: TRBV25-1
clone_size: NA
d_call: NA
j_call: TRBJ1-6
cdr3_aa: CASSGGHNSPLHF
cdr3_nt: TGTGCCAGCAGTGGAGGGCATAATTCACCCCTCCACTTT

v_call: TRBV5-1
clone_size: NA
d_call: TRBD1
j_call: TRBJ2-1
cdr3_aa: CASSLAGTVEMEQFF
cdr3_nt: TGCGCCAGCAGCTTGGCCGGGACAGTTGAGATGGAGCAGTTCTTC

v_call: TRBV2
clone_size: few
d_call: NA
j_call: TRBJ1-1
cdr3_aa: CASGSDSNTEAFF
cdr3_nt: TGTGCCAGCGGGTCCGACAGCAACACTGAAGCTTTCTTT

v_call: TRBV12-5
clone_size: NA
d_call: NA
j_call: TRBJ1-2
cdr3_aa: CASGLVPYF
cdr3_nt: TGTGCTAGTGGTTTGGTTCCCTATTTC

v_call: TRBV7-9
clone_size: NA
d_call: NA
j_call: TRBJ1-1
cdr3_aa: CASSLLGGTEAFF
cdr3_nt: TGTGCCAGCAGCTTACTAGGTGGCACTGAAGCTTTCTTT

v_call: TRBV7-6
clone_size: NA
d_call: NA
j_call: TRBJ1-3
cdr3_aa: CASGGGIAAGNTIYF
cdr3_nt: TGTGCCAGTGGGGGGGGGATCGCGGCTGGAAACACCATATATTTT

v_call: TRBV18
clone_size: NA
d_call: NA
j_call: TRBJ1-5
cdr3_aa: CASSPGDLRGNQPQHF
cdr3_nt: TGTGCCAGCTCACCAGGGGACCTAAGGGGGAATCAGCCCCAGCATTTT

v_call: TRBV6-6
clone_size: few
d_call: TRBD2
j_call: TRBJ2-2
cdr3_aa: CASSPSGETGELFF
cdr3_nt: TGTGCCAGCAGTCCTAGCGGAGAGACCGGGGAGCTGTTTTTT

v_call: TRBV7-6
clone_size: once
d_call: NA
j_call: TRBJ2-5
cdr3_aa: CASSLVRQNKETQYF
cdr3_nt: TGTGCCAGCAGCTTAGTTCGCCAGAATAAAGAGACCCAGTACTTC

v_call: TRBV5-1
clone_size: NA
d_call: TRBD1
j_call: TRBJ1-4
cdr3_aa: CASSQGDGSTEKLFF
cdr3_nt: TGCGCCAGCAGTCAGGGGGATGGGAGCACTGAAAAACTGTTTTTT

v_call: TRBV7-2
clone_size: NA
d_call: TRBD1
j_call: TRBJ2-7
cdr3_aa: CASSLVRRTGIRNEQYF
cdr3_nt: TGTGCCAGCAGCTTAGTTCGCAGGACAGGGATTCGGAACGAGCAGTACTTC

v_call: TRBV7-9
clone_size: NA
d_call: NA
j_call: TRBJ2-2
cdr3_aa: CASSLSPNTGELFF
cdr3_nt: TGTGCCAGCAGCCTCTCTCCTAACACCGGGGAGCTGTTTTTT

v_call: TRBV9
clone_size: NA
d_call: TRBD1
j_call: TRBJ2-7
cdr3_aa: CASSVGTGVPLQYF
cdr3_nt: TGTGCCAGCAGCGTCGGGACAGGGGTGCCTTTGCAGTACTTC

v_call: TRBV5-1
clone_size: NA
d_call: NA
j_call: TRBJ2-1
cdr3_aa: CASSLVDNALYNEQFF
cdr3_nt: TGCGCCAGCAGCTTGGTAGACAATGCCCTCTACAATGAGCAGTTCTTC

v_call: TRBV5-1
clone_size: NA
d_call: TRBD2
j_call: TRBJ2-2
cdr3_aa: CASSLASGNTGELFF
cdr3_nt: TGCGCCAGCAGCTTGGCTAGCGGGAACACCGGGGAGCTGTTTTTT

v_call: TRBV28
clone_size: NA
d_call: NA
j_call: TRBJ2-4
cdr3_aa: CASSPAPRQANLAKNIQYF
cdr3_nt: TGTGCCAGCAGCCCTGCCCCTCGCCAGGCCAACTTAGCCAAAAACATTCAGTACTTC